The next 12 T cell receptor beta chains were all read from a single sample in a study of molecular identifiers for immune sequencing clone quantification. TCRdb reprocessed the PCR reads with MiXCR, giving one entry per CDR3 protein. The profile shows approximately 680,000 distinct CDR3 sequences, about 25% of them singletons. The source material was naive CD8+ T cells from blood, with Jurkat cell RNA spiked in. The subset: FACS-sorted CD8+CD4-CCR7+CD45RA+ naive T cells. All receptors come from a human donor in good health. Some libraries in this study had Jurkat cell RNA spiked in.

In this sample, this clonotype turned up a few times. A much more abundant neighbour one base away suggests this may be a read error. Because the CDR3 is missing its conserved closing phenylalanine or tryptophan, this is likely a read error. This chain links TRBV29-1 with TRBJ2-7, with D unclear. Germline V gene data show CDR1 as SQVTM and CDR2 as ANQGSEA. This CDR3 has 14 residues. The ends were cut back, 4 bases at V and 2 bases at J, with 15 bases in the middle. CDR3 sequence reads: CSVAPGPSTYEQYL. CDR3 nucleotide sequence: TGCAGCGTTGCGCCCGGACCGTCTACCTACGAGCAGTACCTC.

In its sample, this clonotype was seen many times. The chain uses TRBV24-1 and TRBJ1-1, with D unclear. V was clipped by 4 bases and J by 4 bases, with 9 bases between them. This CDR3 spans 13 amino acids. Germline CDR1 and CDR2: KGHDR and SFDVKD. The CDR3 DNA sequence: TGTGCCACCAGTGACCGGACGGGCACTGAAGCTTTCTTT. Amino acid sequence: CATSDRTGTEAFF.

A remark on this clonotype: Just one base apart from a much larger clone, this may be a read error. The chain links TRBV6-5 to TRBJ2-7; 8 bases match TRBD2. V trimming: 4 bases; J trimming: 6 bases; junction bases outside the gene matches: 8. Germline V gene data show CDR1 as MNHEY and CDR2 as SVGAGI. The length of the CDR3 is 14 residues. The DNA for the CDR3 is TGTGCCAGCAGTTCTCCGGGACTAGTTAGCGAGCAGTACTTC. It translates to CASSSPGLVSEQYF.

This clonotype came up a few times. This chain links TRBV9 with TRBJ2-7; 7 nucleotides align to TRBD2. The CDR3 sequence is 14 residues long. CDR1 and CDR2 from the germline V gene are SGDLS and YYNGEE. Trimming cost V 7 bases and J 6 bases; bases outside gene matches: 13. The CDR3: CASSLGGDGPEQYF. CDR3 DNA: TGTGCCAGCTCGTTGGGAGGGGACGGTCCCGAGCAGTACTTC. Full variable domain (missing parts from reference TRBV9 and TRBJ2-7): DSGVTQTPKHLITATGQRVTLRCSPRSGDLSVYWYQQSLDQGLQFLIQYYNGEERAKGNILERFSAQQFPDLHSELNLSSLELGDSALYFCASSLGGDGPEQYFGPGTRLTVT.

Concerning this clonotype: Just one base apart from a much larger clone, this may be a read error. CDR3 sequence reads: CSVGGVNEQSF. CDR3 sequence (DNA): TGCAGCGTTGGGGGTGTCAATGAGCAGTCCTTC. V and J are TRBV29-1 and TRBJ2-1; D remains unclear. Germline loops: CDR1 SQVTM, CDR2 ANQGSEA. This CDR3 region has 11 residues.

This clonotype occurred many times. This chain connects TRBV6-5 to TRBJ1-5; D unclear. V shed 5 bases and J shed 2 bases, with 13 bases lying between them. Germline V lookup: CDR1 MNHEY, CDR2 SVGAGI. The length of the CDR3 is 15 residues. The CDR3 is CASSPFSGGNQPQHF. DNA for the CDR3: TGTGCCAGCAGTCCATTTTCTGGGGGCAATCAGCCCCAGCATTTT.

This chain uses TRBV11-2 with TRBJ2-1; 16 nucleotides match TRBD2. J lost 8 bases, V lost 2 bases, and 15 bases had no gene match. Germline values: CDR1 SGHAT, CDR2 FQNNGV. CDR3 length: 20 amino acids. The chain's CDR3 is CASSLKRGLAGGPNRDEQFF. In DNA form, the CDR3 reads TGTGCCAGCAGCTTAAAAAGGGGACTAGCGGGAGGGCCGAACCGCGATGAGCAGTTCTTC. Full variable domain (outside the CDR3, taken from reference TRBV11-2 and TRBJ2-1): EAGVAQSPRYKIIEKRQSVAFWCNPISGHATLYWYQQILGQGPKLLIQFQNNGVVDDSQLPKDRFSAERLKGVDSTLKIQPAKLEDSAVYLCASSLKRGLAGGPNRDEQFFGPGTRLTVL.

This chain uses TRBV27 with TRBJ2-7; possibly TRBD1 for D (5 bases). Trimming pared 0 bases from V and 5 bases from J, leaving 11 bases between. The CDR3 loop spans 14 amino acids. Germline V gives CDR1 MNHEY, CDR2 SMNVEV (reference sequence). The CDR3 DNA sequence: TGTGCCAGCAGTTTATCAAACCAGGGTAACGAGCAGTACTTC. As protein: CASSLSNQGNEQYF.

The rearrangement joins TRBV5-6 to TRBJ2-2, with D perhaps matching TRBD1 or TRBD2 (6 bases each). Germline CDR1 SGHDT, CDR2 YYEEEE. The CDR3 spans 15 residues. V dropped 1 base and J dropped 7 bases, with 14 bases sitting between them. The chain's CDR3 is CASSLNGGMVGELFF. CDR3 nucleotides: TGTGCCAGCAGCTTGAACGGGGGCATGGTCGGGGAGCTGTTTTTT.

This clonotype was recorded at least ten times. The rearrangement joins TRBV7-9 to TRBJ1-1, with TRBD1 as a possible D gene (6 bases). CDR1 SEHNR and CDR2 FQNEAQ come from the germline V gene (reference sequence). V was pared by 4 bases and J by 0 bases, with 12 bases between. The CDR3 is 15 residues long. The chain's CDR3 is CASSSGALMNTEAFF. CDR3 nucleotides: TGTGCCAGCAGCTCAGGGGCGTTAATGAACACTGAAGCTTTCTTT.

This clonotype was seen ten or more times. The chain joins TRBV12-3 or TRBV12-4 to TRBJ1-1; D possibly corresponds to TRBD1 (6 bases). This CDR3 contains 15 residues. V was cut by 5 bases and J by 1 base, with 14 bases left in between. Here the CDR3 reads CASSGGARGNTEAFF. The CDR3 DNA follows: TGTGCCAGCAGTGGTGGAGCCAGGGGGAACACTGAAGCTTTCTTT.

The rearrangement links TRBV4-3 to TRBJ2-1; tentatively, D is TRBD2 (5 bases). CDR3 size: 15 residues. Per germline, CDR1 LGHNA and CDR2 YSLEER. V lost 4 bases and J 5 bases, leaving 15 bases between the germline ends. The DNA of the CDR3 is TGCGCCAGCAGCCTCGACTACAAAGCTCACAATGAGCAGTTCTTC. This codes for CASSLDYKAHNEQFF.